A single sample gave rise to the 3 T cell receptor beta chains below, sequenced in a study of blood T cell repertoires in COVID-19. Generated by immunoSEQ multiplex PCR, the TCRdb table keeps only in-frame clones and is missing some. The table lists some 140,000 clones, about 90% of them singletons, with over 0.45% in the top ten. Source material: peripheral blood. Source of these receptors: a man aged 50-60 years with acute or convalescent COVID-19.

This chain connects TRBV2 to TRBJ1-2, with unresolved D. Trimming removed 7 bases from V and 0 bases from J, with 6 bases in between. Germline assignment: CDR1 SNHLY and CDR2 FYNNEI. CDR3 length: 12 residues. The CDR3 protein is CASTSANYGYTF. Written as DNA, the CDR3 is TGTGCCAGCACCAGCGCTAACTATGGCTACACCTTC. The full variable domain, in which reference TRBV2 and TRBJ1-2 provide the parts outside the CDR3, is EPEVTQTPSHQVTQMGQEVILRCVPISNHLYFYWYRQILGQKVEFLVSFYNNEISEKSEIFDDQFSVERPDGSNFTLKIRSTKLEDSAMYFCASTSANYGYTFGSGTRLTVV.

The chain carries TRBV24-1 and TRBJ1-5; D possibly corresponds to TRBD1 (5 bases). This CDR3 is built from 14 residues. V dropped 4 bases and J dropped 7 bases, with 13 bases sitting between them. Germline V CDR1 and CDR2: KGHDR, SFDVKD. Here the CDR3 DNA reads TGTGCCACCAGTGAGAACAGGATCGGGCAGCCCCAGCATTTT. Translation: CATSENRIGQPQHF.

The chain combines TRBV27 with TRBJ1-6; weak D call: TRBD1 (5 bases). CDR1 MNHEY and CDR2 SMNVEV come from the germline V gene (reference sequence). The CDR3 length is 17 residues. Trimming removed 3 bases from V and 0 bases from J, with 12 bases in between. The DNA of the CDR3 is TGTGCCAGCAGTTTCACAGGCATAAGCTCCTATAATTCACCCCTCCACTTT. Protein product: CASSFTGISSYNSPLHF.